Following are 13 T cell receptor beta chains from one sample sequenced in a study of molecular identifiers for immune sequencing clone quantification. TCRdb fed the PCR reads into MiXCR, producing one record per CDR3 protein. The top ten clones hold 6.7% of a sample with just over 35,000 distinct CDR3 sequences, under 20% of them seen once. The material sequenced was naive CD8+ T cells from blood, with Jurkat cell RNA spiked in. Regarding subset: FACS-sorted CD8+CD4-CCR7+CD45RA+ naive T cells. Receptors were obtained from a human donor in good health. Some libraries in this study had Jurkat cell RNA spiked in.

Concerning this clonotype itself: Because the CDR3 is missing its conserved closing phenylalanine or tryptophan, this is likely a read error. The chain's CDR3 is CASSLVGGGNQPQHL. CDR3 nucleotides: TGTGCCAGCAGTTTAGTGGGTGGGGGGAATCAGCCCCAGCATCTT. The gene calls are TRBV12-3 or TRBV12-4 and TRBJ1-5, with a weak D call TRBD1 (5 bases). The V end was cut by 1 base, the J end by 4 bases, with 11 bases between. CDR3 length: 15 residues.

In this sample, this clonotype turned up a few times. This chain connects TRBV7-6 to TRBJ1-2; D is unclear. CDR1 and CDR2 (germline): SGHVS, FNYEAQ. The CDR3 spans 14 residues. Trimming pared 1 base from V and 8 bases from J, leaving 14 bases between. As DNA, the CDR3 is TGTGCCAGCAGCTTAGGGGTAGGCCGGATGGGCTACACCTTC. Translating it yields CASSLGVGRMGYTF.

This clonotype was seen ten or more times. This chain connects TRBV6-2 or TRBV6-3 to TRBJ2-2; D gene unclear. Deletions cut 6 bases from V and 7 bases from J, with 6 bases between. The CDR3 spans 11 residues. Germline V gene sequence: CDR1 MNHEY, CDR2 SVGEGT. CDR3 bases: TGTGCCAGCAGCCCAATCGGGGAGCTGTTTTTT. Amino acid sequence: CASSPIGELFF.

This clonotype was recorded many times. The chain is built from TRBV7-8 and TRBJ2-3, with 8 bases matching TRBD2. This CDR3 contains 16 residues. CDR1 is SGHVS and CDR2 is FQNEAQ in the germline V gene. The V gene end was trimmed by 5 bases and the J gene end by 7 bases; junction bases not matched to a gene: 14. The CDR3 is CASSASGTRYRNTQYF. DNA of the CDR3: TGTGCCAGCAGCGCGTCCGGGACTAGATATAGGAATACGCAGTATTTT.

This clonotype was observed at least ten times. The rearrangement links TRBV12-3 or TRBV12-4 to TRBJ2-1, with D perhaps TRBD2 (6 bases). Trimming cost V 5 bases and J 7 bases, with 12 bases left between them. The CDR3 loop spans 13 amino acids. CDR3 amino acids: CASSPNGGNEQFF. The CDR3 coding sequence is TGTGCCAGCAGTCCTAACGGGGGTAATGAGCAGTTCTTC.

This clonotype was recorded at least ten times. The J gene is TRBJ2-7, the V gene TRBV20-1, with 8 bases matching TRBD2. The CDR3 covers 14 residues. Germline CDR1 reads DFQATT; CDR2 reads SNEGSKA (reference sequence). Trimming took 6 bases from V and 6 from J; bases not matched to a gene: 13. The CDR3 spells CSAKLTGLGFEQYF. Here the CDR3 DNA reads TGCAGTGCCAAACTAACGGGACTAGGCTTCGAGCAGTACTTC.

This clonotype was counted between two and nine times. The CDR3 nucleotides are TGTGCCAGCAGCTTGAGGGGTCGGGAAACACTAGCCAAAAACATTCAGTACTTC. The encoded protein is CASSLRGRETLAKNIQYF. The chain joins TRBV7-3 to TRBJ2-4; perhaps D is TRBD1 or TRBD2 (5 bases each). Germline V gene lookup returns CDR1 SGHTA and CDR2 FQGTGA. Trimming shortened V by 3 bases and J by 0 bases, and 18 bases separated the two germline ends. This CDR3 region has 18 residues. Filled out from reference TRBV7-3 and TRBJ2-4, the complete variable domain reads GAGVSQTPSNKVTEKGKYVELRCDPISGHTALYWYRQSLGQGPEFLIYFQGTGAADDSGLPNDRFFAVRPEGSVSTLKIQRTERGDSAVYLCASSLRGRETLAKNIQYFGAGTRLSVL.

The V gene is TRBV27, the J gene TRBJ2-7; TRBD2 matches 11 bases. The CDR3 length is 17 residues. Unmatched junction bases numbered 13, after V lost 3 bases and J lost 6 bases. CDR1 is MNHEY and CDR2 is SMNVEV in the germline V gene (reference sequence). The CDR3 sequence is CASSFSFIAGGPGEQYF. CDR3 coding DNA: TGTGCCAGCAGTTTTTCATTCATAGCGGGAGGGCCAGGCGAGCAGTACTTC.

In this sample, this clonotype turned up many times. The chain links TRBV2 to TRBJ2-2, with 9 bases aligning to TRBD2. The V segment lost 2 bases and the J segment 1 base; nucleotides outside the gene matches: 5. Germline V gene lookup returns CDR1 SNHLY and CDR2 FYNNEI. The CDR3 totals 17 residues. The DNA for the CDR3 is TGTGCCAGCAGTGAATCTATGCGGGAGGGGAACACCGGGGAGCTGTTTTTT. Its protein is CASSESMREGNTGELFF.

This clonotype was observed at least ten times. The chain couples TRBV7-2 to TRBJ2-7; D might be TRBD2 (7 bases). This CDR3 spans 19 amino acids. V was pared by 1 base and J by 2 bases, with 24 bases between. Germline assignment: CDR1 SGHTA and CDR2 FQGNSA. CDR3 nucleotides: TGTGCCAGCAGCTTAGAGGAGGGGGGGGGACCTACCTTTACCTACGAGCAGTACTTC. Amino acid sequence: CASSLEEGGGPTFTYEQYF. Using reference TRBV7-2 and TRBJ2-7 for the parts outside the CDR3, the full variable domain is GAGVSQSPSNKVTEKGKDVELRCDPISGHTALYWYRQSLGQGLEFLIYFQGNSAPDKSGLPSDRFSAERTGGSVSTLTIQRTQQEDSAVYLCASSLEEGGGPTFTYEQYFGPGTRLTVT.

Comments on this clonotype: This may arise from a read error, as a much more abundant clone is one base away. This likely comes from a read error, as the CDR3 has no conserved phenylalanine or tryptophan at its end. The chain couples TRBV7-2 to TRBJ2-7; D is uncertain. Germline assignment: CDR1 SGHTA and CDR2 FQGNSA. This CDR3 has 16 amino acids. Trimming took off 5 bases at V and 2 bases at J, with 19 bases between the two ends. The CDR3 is CASSKLFRERAYEQYS. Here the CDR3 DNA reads TGTGCCAGCAGCAAGCTGTTCAGAGAACGAGCCTACGAGCAGTACTCC.

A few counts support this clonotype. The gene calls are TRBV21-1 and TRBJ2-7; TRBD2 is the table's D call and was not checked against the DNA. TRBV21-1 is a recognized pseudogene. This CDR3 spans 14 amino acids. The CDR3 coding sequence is TGTGCCAGCGCCCTCAGCCAACTAGCGATTGAGCAGTACTTC. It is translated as CASALSQLAIEQYF.

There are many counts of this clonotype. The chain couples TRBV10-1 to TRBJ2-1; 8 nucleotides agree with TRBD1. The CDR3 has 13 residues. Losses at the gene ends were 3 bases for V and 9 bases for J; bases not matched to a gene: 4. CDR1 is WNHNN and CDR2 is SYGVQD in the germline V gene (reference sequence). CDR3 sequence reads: CASSDTGGSEQFF. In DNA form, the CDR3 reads TGCGCCAGCAGTGACACAGGGGGTAGTGAGCAGTTCTTC.